This is a list of T cell receptor beta chains from one sample in a study of blood T cells in healthy people across ages. Using its own MiXCR run on the 5' RACE reads, TCRdb lists one record per CDR3 protein. This table holds approximately 830,000 distinct CDR3 sequences, approximately 59% found once. The sample was blood. The receptors originated from a young man in good health. The CDR3 runs from the conserved cysteine through the conserved F or W. The order of the fields is CDR3 protein, CDR3 length, V gene, D gene. D genes are given only for firm matches.

CDR3aa: CASSYSRGLGYEQYF
len: 15
v_gene: TRBV6-6
d_gene: TRBD1

CDR3aa: CASGVTDRHYNEQFF
len: 15
v_gene: TRBV12-3/TRBV12-4
d_gene: -

CDR3aa: CASSVQQGAHHEQYF
len: 15
v_gene: TRBV9
d_gene: TRBD1

CDR3aa: CASRTSEAPTDTQYF
len: 15
v_gene: TRBV6-5
d_gene: TRBD2

CDR3aa: CASSQGQGSGEQFF
len: 14
v_gene: TRBV28
d_gene: TRBD1

CDR3aa: CASNQDRELSYEQYF
len: 15
v_gene: TRBV2
d_gene: TRBD1

CDR3aa: CSVEETGSETQYF
len: 13
v_gene: TRBV29-1
d_gene: TRBD1

CDR3aa: CATSRVGGAYEQYF
len: 14
v_gene: TRBV15
d_gene: TRBD2

CDR3aa: CATSPPAETQYF
len: 12
v_gene: TRBV15
d_gene: -

CDR3aa: CASSLLGQGYGYTF
len: 14
v_gene: TRBV28
d_gene: -

CDR3aa: CVSVREGGNEQFF
len: 13
v_gene: TRBV3-1
d_gene: TRBD2

CDR3aa: CASSLVPGLPYGYTF
len: 15
v_gene: TRBV12-3/TRBV12-4
d_gene: -

CDR3aa: CASRRAQGLNYGYTF
len: 15
v_gene: TRBV21-1
d_gene: -

CDR3aa: CASSLADGGRGGNQPQHF
len: 18
v_gene: TRBV7-2
d_gene: TRBD1

CDR3aa: CASKGQPMGGYTF
len: 13
v_gene: TRBV6-2/TRBV6-3
d_gene: -

CDR3aa: CASSLRADEQFF
len: 12
v_gene: TRBV14
d_gene: -

CDR3aa: CASSATGANYGYTF
len: 14
v_gene: TRBV7-2
d_gene: -

CDR3aa: CASQDYSSGANVLTF
len: 15
v_gene: TRBV6-1
d_gene: -

CDR3aa: CASTSADTQYF
len: 11
v_gene: TRBV25-1
d_gene: -

CDR3aa: CASPPGDRKKLIVYEQYF
len: 18
v_gene: TRBV19
d_gene: -

CDR3aa: CATSEDNNYGYTF
len: 13
v_gene: TRBV24-1
d_gene: -

CDR3aa: CASSPMGGTDTQYF
len: 14
v_gene: TRBV27
d_gene: -

CDR3aa: CASSPGLAGASSYNEQFF
len: 18
v_gene: TRBV4-3
d_gene: TRBD2

CDR3aa: CSVEETGTSGEQYF
len: 14
v_gene: TRBV29-1
d_gene: TRBD1

CDR3aa: CASSRLGYEQYF
len: 12
v_gene: TRBV12-3/TRBV12-4
d_gene: -

CDR3aa: CASRWTKETQYF
len: 12
v_gene: TRBV6-6
d_gene: -

CDR3aa: CASSQKSGPLTNEQFF
len: 16
v_gene: TRBV7-9
d_gene: -

CDR3aa: CASSQLGGLYLSGYTF
len: 16
v_gene: TRBV4-3
d_gene: TRBD1

CDR3aa: CATSDRDRGNTGELFF
len: 16
v_gene: TRBV24-1
d_gene: TRBD1

CDR3aa: CAYSYNEQFF
len: 10
v_gene: TRBV7-9
d_gene: -

CDR3aa: CASSEPGGLVYEQYF
len: 15
v_gene: TRBV10-1
d_gene: -

CDR3aa: CASSLIGTGFYEQYF
len: 15
v_gene: TRBV28
d_gene: -

CDR3aa: CASSQMDRVFPYEQYF
len: 16
v_gene: TRBV7-2
d_gene: TRBD1

CDR3aa: CASTTKGGLINEQFF
len: 15
v_gene: TRBV5-6
d_gene: -

CDR3aa: CASSRQGIFDEQYF
len: 14
v_gene: TRBV27
d_gene: TRBD1

CDR3aa: CASSYGTVAYEQYF
len: 14
v_gene: TRBV6-2/TRBV6-3
d_gene: -

CDR3aa: CASSLFEQGRHYGYTF
len: 16
v_gene: TRBV6-6
d_gene: -

CDR3aa: CASSFRQATYNEQFF
len: 15
v_gene: TRBV7-3
d_gene: -

CDR3aa: CASSQELRTDTQYF
len: 14
v_gene: TRBV4-3
d_gene: -

CDR3aa: CSGRARNTEAFF
len: 12
v_gene: TRBV29-1
d_gene: -

CDR3aa: CASSYLEDRVGTDTQYF
len: 17
v_gene: TRBV6-2/TRBV6-3
d_gene: TRBD1

CDR3aa: CAIRQASSTEAFF
len: 13
v_gene: TRBV10-3
d_gene: -

CDR3aa: CATERGAVYEQYF
len: 13
v_gene: TRBV28
d_gene: -